Shown below are 32 T cell receptor beta chains from a single sample sequenced in a study of graft-versus-host responses after intestinal transplantation. Using immunoSEQ multiplex PCR, the repertoire was profiled, and TCRdb retains in-frame clones only, with some absent. Here the sample spans 40,000 to 60,000 clones, about 81% being singletons. No antigen is known for these receptors. The starting material was unstimulated CD4+ T cells sorted from spleen or lymph node cells, obtained before transplant. These receptor sequences come from a human donor who was the organ donor for an intestinal transplant.

The rearrangement uses TRBV11-2 and TRBJ2-7; 10 positions match TRBD2. Germline V lookup: CDR1 SGHAT, CDR2 FQNNGV. The CDR3 consists of 14 residues. Trimming removed 6 bases from V and 4 bases from J; junction bases left unmatched: 6. The CDR3 loop reads CASRLLAGKYEQYF. DNA for the CDR3: TGTGCCAGCAGACTACTAGCGGGGAAATACGAGCAGTACTTC.

Here the CDR3 DNA reads TGTGCCTGGAGTGGACAGGGCGGGGAGCTGTTTTTT. Translating gives CAWSGQGGELFF. The V gene is TRBV30, the J gene TRBJ2-2; TRBD1 matches at 7 bases. The germline CDR1 and CDR2 sequences are GTSNPN and SVGIG (reference sequence). V was pared by 1 base and J by 7 bases, with 0 bases of the junction left unmatched. This CDR3 region has 12 residues.

Written as DNA, the CDR3 is TGCGCCAGCAGCCAACAATTACAGGGGAATGGGAACACCGGGGAGCTGTTTTTT. As protein: CASSQQLQGNGNTGELFF. The rearrangement joins TRBV4-1 to TRBJ2-2; TRBD1 matches 7 bases. The CDR3 consists of 18 residues. The germline CDR1 and CDR2 sequences are MGHRA and YSYEKL. The V gene end was trimmed by 2 bases and the J gene end by 1 base; junction bases not matched to a gene: 10.

The chain recombines TRBV6-6 with TRBJ2-5, with TRBD2 matching over 8 bases. The CDR3 is made up of 15 amino acids. Losses at the gene ends were 4 bases for V and 4 bases for J; bases not matched to a gene: 8. CDR1 is MNHNY, CDR2 SVGAGI, per germline (reference sequence). CDR3 amino acids: CASSFSHSGGETQYF. CDR3 sequence (DNA): TGTGCCAGCAGTTTTTCCCACAGCGGGGGAGAGACCCAGTACTTC.

The J gene is TRBJ1-1, the V gene TRBV6-5; 9 bases fit TRBD1. This CDR3 spans 13 amino acids. With 10 bases clipped from V and 7 bases from J, the junction kept 10 bases outside the gene matches. CDR1 and CDR2 (germline): MNHEY, SVGAGI. CDR3 in DNA: TGTGCCACCACGGACAGGGGCGGGTATGAAGCTTTCTTT. Its translation: CATTDRGGYEAFF.

The chain links TRBV27 to TRBJ2-1, with 13 bases aligning to TRBD2. The CDR3 spans 15 residues. Germline V CDR1 and CDR2: MNHEY, SMNVEV (reference sequence). V trimming: 11 bases; J trimming: 5 bases; junction bases outside the gene matches: 9. Written as DNA, the CDR3 is TGTGCCGTCCGACCGGGACTAGCGGGGAACAATGAGCAGTTCTTC. It translates to CAVRPGLAGNNEQFF.

The rearrangement joins TRBV6-5 to TRBJ2-7, with D maybe TRBD2 (6 bases). This CDR3 has 14 amino acids. Germline loops: CDR1 MNHEY, CDR2 SVGAGI. V gave up 5 bases and J gave up 3 bases, with 14 bases separating them. CDR3 DNA: TGTGCCAGCAGTAACGGGGGTCCCTACTACGAGCAGTACTTC. This translates into CASSNGGPYYEQYF.

The J gene is TRBJ2-3, the V gene TRBV9, with 16 bases matching TRBD2. The V gene's germline CDR1 is SGDLS and CDR2 YYNGEE. The CDR3 is made up of 16 amino acids. Trimming cost V 4 bases and J 6 bases; bases outside gene matches: 5. CDR3 loop: CASSPGLAGGRDTQYF. The CDR3, as DNA: TGTGCCAGCAGCCCGGGACTAGCGGGAGGGCGTGATACGCAGTATTTT.

This chain links TRBV4-2 with TRBJ2-3, with 8 bases aligning to TRBD2. The V gene end was trimmed by 0 bases and the J gene end by 1 base; junction bases not matched to a gene: 9. From germline, CDR1 is LGHNA and CDR2 YNFKEQ. The CDR3 runs 18 residues. The CDR3 sequence: CASSQEAQRGQGTDTQYF. The CDR3 DNA sequence: TGTGCCAGCAGCCAAGAGGCCCAGCGGGGGCAAGGCACAGATACGCAGTATTTT.

V and J are TRBV5-1 and TRBJ2-1; 10 bases are a match to TRBD2. This CDR3 is 17 amino acids long. Per the germline V gene, CDR1 is SGHRS and CDR2 is YFSETQ. Trimming cost V 6 bases and J 4 bases; bases outside gene matches: 13. The CDR3 here is CASTPEGVAGGYNEQFF. The CDR3 DNA follows: TGCGCCAGCACCCCGGAGGGGGTAGCGGGGGGTTACAATGAGCAGTTCTTC.

This clone has only a few counts. V gene TRBV11-1 combines with J gene TRBJ1-4; D not certain. Germline CDR1 is SGHAT and CDR2 is FQDESV (reference sequence). The CDR3 runs 12 residues. Trimming stripped 1 base from V and 6 bases from J, with 3 bases between. Written as DNA, the CDR3 is TGTGCCAGCAGCTTAGGACATGAAAAACTGTTTTTT. It codes for CASSLGHEKLFF.

This rearrangement joins TRBV6-1 to TRBJ2-7; the D gene is possibly TRBD1 (6 bases). The V and J ends lost 6 bases and 2 bases respectively, with 11 bases between them. CDR1 MNHNS and CDR2 SASEGT come from the germline V gene. This CDR3 is 13 amino acids long. The CDR3 sequence: CASSTTGTYEQYF. DNA for the CDR3: TGTGCCAGCAGCACGACAGGAACCTACGAGCAGTACTTC.

The chain joins TRBV10-2 to TRBJ2-3; 10 nucleotides line up with TRBD2. J was trimmed by 4 bases and V by 3 bases; bases with no gene match: 1. Germline V gene sequence: CDR1 WSHSY, CDR2 SAAADI. This CDR3 has 14 amino acids. CDR3 sequence: CASSESGRADTQYF. DNA of the CDR3: TGCGCCAGCAGTGAAAGCGGGAGGGCAGATACGCAGTATTTT.

The V gene is TRBV4-1, the J gene TRBJ2-1; TRBD1 or TRBD2 may be the D gene (6 bases each). Trimming removed 2 bases at V and 8 bases at J, with 13 bases between. Germline V CDR1 and CDR2: MGHRA, YSYEKL. CDR3 length equals 14 residues. CDR3 bases: TGCGCCAGCAGCCAAAGGAGGGGGATCGATGAGCAGTTCTTC. This translates into CASSQRRGIDEQFF.

The rearrangement links TRBV14 to TRBJ2-1; no reliable D call. V lost 0 bases and J lost 2, with 8 bases in between. Germline CDR1 reads SGHDN; CDR2 reads FVKESK. The CDR3 covers 15 residues. Here the CDR3 DNA reads TGTGCCAGCAGCCAAGAATTTTGGGCCTACAATGAGCAGTTCTTC. Encoded protein: CASSQEFWAYNEQFF.

V usage is TRBV18 and J usage is TRBJ2-2; TRBD1 agrees at 8 bases. There are 15 residues in the CDR3. The trim removed 3 bases at V and 0 bases at J, leaving 0 bases unmatched. CDR1 is KGHSH and CDR2 is LQKENI in the germline V gene. The CDR3 DNA follows: TGTGCCAGCTCACCGGACAGGGCGAACACCGGGGAGCTGTTTTTT. Protein sequence: CASSPDRANTGELFF.

The rearrangement joins TRBV4-1 to TRBJ2-1, with no clear D. Trimming stripped 3 bases from V and 4 bases from J, with 7 bases between. From germline, CDR1 is MGHRA and CDR2 YSYEKL. The CDR3 is 13 amino acids. CDR3 region: CASSQDPYNEQFF. For the CDR3, the DNA is TGCGCCAGCAGCCAGGACCCGTACAATGAGCAGTTCTTC.

This rearrangement joins TRBV23-1 to TRBJ2-1; D remains ambiguous. TRBV23-1 is known as an ORF, though its function is uncertain. The V gene lost 2 bases and the J gene lost 5 bases, with 7 bases spanning the gap. This CDR3 comprises 13 residues. The CDR3, as DNA: TGCGCCAGCAGTCAAGTAGGACACAATGAGCAGTTCTTC. Residues: CASSQVGHNEQFF.

V gene TRBV25-1 combines with J gene TRBJ2-7; D may correspond to TRBD1 or TRBD2 (6 bases each). CDR1 MGHDK and CDR2 SYGVNS come from the germline V gene. V dropped 6 bases and J dropped 9 bases, with 12 bases sitting between them. This CDR3 comprises 11 residues. The CDR3 DNA is TGTGCCAGCAGCCCGGGGGCAGGGCAGTACTTC. Encoded protein: CASSPGAGQYF.

The genes are TRBV11-2 and TRBJ1-4, with a possible D match to TRBD1 (6 bases). The V gene's germline CDR1 is SGHAT and CDR2 FQNNGV. Trimming removed 2 bases at V and 4 bases at J, with 11 bases between. The CDR3 extends over 15 amino acids. The CDR3 protein is CASSLIQGYNEKLFF. For the CDR3, the DNA is TGTGCCAGCAGCTTAATACAGGGCTATAATGAAAAACTGTTTTTT.

Points on this clone: This same CDR3 is encoded by further DNA sequences in the sample. This chain links TRBV5-8 with TRBJ1-2; 7 nucleotides align to TRBD1. V shed 0 bases, J shed 2 bases, and the junction held 1 base outside the gene matches. The germline gives CDR1 SGHTS, CDR2 YDEGEE. The CDR3 has 14 amino acids. The CDR3, as DNA: TGTGCCAGCAGCTTGGACAGGGGAAACTATGGCTACACCTTC. This codes for CASSLDRGNYGYTF.

The chain joins TRBV4-1 to TRBJ2-7; D possibly corresponds to TRBD2 (6 bases). The CDR3 covers 14 residues. With 1 base removed from V and 3 bases from J, the gap between germline ends came to 10 bases. Germline loops: CDR1 MGHRA, CDR2 YSYEKL. The CDR3 protein is CASSQATSFYEQYF. CDR3 bases: TGCGCCAGCAGCCAAGCAACTAGCTTCTACGAGCAGTACTTC.

The rearrangement joins TRBV5-6 to TRBJ2-5; 7 nucleotides line up with TRBD1. Trimming cost V 1 base and J 5 bases; bases outside gene matches: 8. CDR3 length equals 15 residues. The germline CDR1 and CDR2 sequences are SGHDT and YYEEEE. CDR3 residues: CASSLSGGQWETQYF. As DNA, the CDR3 is TGTGCCAGCAGCTTGTCAGGGGGACAGTGGGAGACCCAGTACTTC.

This clone was recorded a few times. The chain couples TRBV10-2 to TRBJ2-6; D is ambiguous. Between the trimmed V and J ends, which lost 4 bases and 5 bases, there was a span of 24 bases. The length of the CDR3 is 19 residues. CDR1 and CDR2 from the germline V gene are WSHSY and SAAADI. This CDR3 reads CASSGRDTSNKGRANVLTF. The CDR3 nucleotides are TGCGCCAGCAGTGGTCGCGACACTTCTAACAAAGGTCGGGCCAACGTCCTGACTTTC.

This chain joins TRBV7-2 and TRBJ2-7; D remains unclear. The CDR3 has 14 residues. In germline, CDR1 is SGHTA, CDR2 FQGNSA. The V end lost 4 bases, the J end lost 4 bases, and 14 bases lay between the germline ends. The CDR3 sequence: CASSSIPAPYEQYF. The CDR3 DNA follows: TGTGCCAGCAGCTCGATTCCAGCCCCTTACGAGCAGTACTTC.

In this sample, this clone turned up a few times. The chain recombines TRBV2 with TRBJ1-4; D call uncertain. V was pared by 2 bases and J by 13 bases, with 14 bases between. This CDR3 has 13 residues. Per the germline V gene, CDR1 is SNHLY and CDR2 is FYNNEI. Written as DNA, the CDR3 is TGTGCCAGCAGTGAAACCGGGTTAAAGGGACTGTTTTTT. Amino acid sequence: CASSETGLKGLFF.

Only one count was recorded for this clone. The rearrangement uses TRBV5-1 and TRBJ2-7; a possible D gene is TRBD1 (5 bases). CDR3 length: 12 residues. Germline CDR1 is SGHRS and CDR2 is YFSETQ. V dropped 4 bases and J dropped 5 bases, with 10 bases sitting between them. CDR3 residues: CASSVAGNEQYF. CDR3 nucleotide sequence: TGCGCCAGCAGCGTTGCAGGGAACGAGCAGTACTTC.

This clone turned up a few times. The rearrangement links TRBV30 to TRBJ1-2; tentative D call: TRBD1 (5 bases). Germline CDR1 GTSNPN, CDR2 SVGIG (reference sequence). The CDR3 runs 14 residues. With 1 base removed from V and 3 bases from J, the gap between germline ends came to 12 bases. The CDR3 is CAWSEVLGDYGYTF. The DNA for the CDR3 is TGTGCCTGGAGTGAGGTCCTGGGGGACTATGGCTACACCTTC.

The chain uses TRBV14 and TRBJ2-3; unclear D gene. Deletions cut 0 bases from V and 2 bases from J, with 3 bases between. The germline gives CDR1 SGHDN, CDR2 FVKESK. The CDR3 sequence is 13 residues long. The CDR3 loop reads CASSQDLTDTQYF. The CDR3 coding sequence is TGTGCCAGCAGCCAAGACCTCACAGATACGCAGTATTTT.

The chain joins TRBV11-3 to TRBJ2-3, with 16 bases lining up with TRBD2. The V gene's germline CDR1 is SGHNT and CDR2 YENEEA. Trimming took 3 bases from V and 7 from J; bases not matched to a gene: 4. The CDR3 totals 16 residues. CDR3 in amino acids: CASSFGTSGGANTQYF. CDR3 nucleotide sequence: TGTGCCAGCAGCTTCGGGACTAGCGGGGGGGCAAATACGCAGTATTTT.

This chain uses TRBV21-1 with TRBJ2-3; no DNA check was done on the table's D call, TRBD2. TRBV21-1 is a listed pseudogene. The CDR3 runs 16 residues. CDR3 region: CASSKGTSGGEDTQYF. Written as DNA, the CDR3 is TGTGCCAGCAGCAAAGGGACTAGCGGGGGTGAAGATACGCAGTATTTT.

The V gene is TRBV7-9, the J gene TRBJ2-1, with D perhaps matching TRBD1 or TRBD2 (6 bases each). Per germline, CDR1 SEHNR and CDR2 FQNEAQ (reference sequence). This CDR3 spans 16 amino acids. V lost 6 bases, J lost 1 base, and 16 bases lay in between. CDR3 sequence: CASSLEGGKSYNEQFF. The CDR3 region has the DNA TGTGCCAGCAGTCTAGAAGGGGGGAAGTCCTACAATGAGCAGTTCTTC. The entire variable domain, with the rest obtained from reference TRBV7-9 and TRBJ2-1, is as follows: DTGVSQNPRHKITKRGQNVTFRCDPISEHNRLYWYRQTLGQGPEFLTYFQNEAQLEKSRLLSDRFSAERPKGSFSTLEIQRTEQGDSAMYLCASSLEGGKSYNEQFFGPGTRLTVL.